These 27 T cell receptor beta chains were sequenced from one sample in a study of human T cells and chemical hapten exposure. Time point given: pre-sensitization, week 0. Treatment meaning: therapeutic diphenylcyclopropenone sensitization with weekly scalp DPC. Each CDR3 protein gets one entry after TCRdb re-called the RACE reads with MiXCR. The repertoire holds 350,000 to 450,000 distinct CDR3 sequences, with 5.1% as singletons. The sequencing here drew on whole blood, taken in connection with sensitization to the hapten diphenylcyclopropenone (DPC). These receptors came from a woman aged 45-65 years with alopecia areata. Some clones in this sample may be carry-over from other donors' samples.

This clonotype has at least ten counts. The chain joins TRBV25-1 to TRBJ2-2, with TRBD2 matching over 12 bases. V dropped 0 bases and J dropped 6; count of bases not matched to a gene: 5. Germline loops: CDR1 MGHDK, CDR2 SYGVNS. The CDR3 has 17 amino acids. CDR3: CASSEYRLAGGAGELFF. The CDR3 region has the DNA TGTGCCAGCAGTGAATATCGGCTAGCGGGAGGGGCCGGGGAGCTGTTTTTT.

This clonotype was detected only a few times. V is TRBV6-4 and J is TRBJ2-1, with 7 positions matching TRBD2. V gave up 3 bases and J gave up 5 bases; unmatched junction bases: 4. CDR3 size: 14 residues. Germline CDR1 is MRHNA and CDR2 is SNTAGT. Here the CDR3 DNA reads TGTGCCAGCAGTGAATTTGCGGGGGACAATGAGCAGTTCTTC. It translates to CASSEFAGDNEQFF.

CDR3 region: CASSLGGLPQHF. The CDR3 DNA follows: TGTGCCAGCAGCTTAGGGGGTCTGCCCCAGCATTTT. V is TRBV7-9 and J is TRBJ1-5; D gene uncertain. The V gene's germline CDR1 is SEHNR and CDR2 FQNEAQ (reference sequence). V was trimmed by 1 base and J by 9 bases, leaving 7 bases between them. The CDR3 spans 12 residues. Full variable domain (remainder filled in from reference TRBV7-9 and TRBJ1-5): DTGVSQNPRHKITKRGQNVTFRCDPISEHNRLYWYRQTLGQGPEFLTYFQNEAQLEKSRLLSDRFSAERPKGSFSTLEIQRTEQGDSAMYLCASSLGGLPQHFGDGTRLSIL.

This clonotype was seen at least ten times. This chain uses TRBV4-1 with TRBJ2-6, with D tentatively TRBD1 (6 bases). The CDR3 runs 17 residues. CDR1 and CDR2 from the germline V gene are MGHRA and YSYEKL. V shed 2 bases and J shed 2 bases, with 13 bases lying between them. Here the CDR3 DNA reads TGCGCCAGCAGCCAACCGACAGGACCTCCTGGGGCCAACGTCCTGACTTTC. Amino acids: CASSQPTGPPGANVLTF.

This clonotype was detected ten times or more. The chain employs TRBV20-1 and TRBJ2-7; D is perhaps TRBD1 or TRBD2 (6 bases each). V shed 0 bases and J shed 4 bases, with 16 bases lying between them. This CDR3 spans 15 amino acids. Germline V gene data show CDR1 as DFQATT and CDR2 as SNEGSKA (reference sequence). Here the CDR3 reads CSARDRGTSGYEQYF. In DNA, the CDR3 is TGCAGTGCTAGAGATCGCGGGACATCAGGTTACGAGCAGTACTTC.

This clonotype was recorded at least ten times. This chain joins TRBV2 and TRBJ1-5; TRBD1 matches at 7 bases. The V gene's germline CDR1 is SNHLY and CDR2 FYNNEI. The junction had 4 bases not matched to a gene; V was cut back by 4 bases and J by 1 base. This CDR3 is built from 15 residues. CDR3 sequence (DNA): TGTGCCAGCAGTGCCGGGACAGAGAGCAATCAGCCCCAGCATTTT. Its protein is CASSAGTESNQPQHF.

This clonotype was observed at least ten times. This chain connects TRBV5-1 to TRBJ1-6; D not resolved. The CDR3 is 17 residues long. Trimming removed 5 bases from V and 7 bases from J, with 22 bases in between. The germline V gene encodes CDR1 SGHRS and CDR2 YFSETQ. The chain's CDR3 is CASSFLGATERNSPLHF. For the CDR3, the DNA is TGCGCCAGCAGTTTTCTCGGTGCGACGGAGAGAAATTCACCCCTCCACTTT.

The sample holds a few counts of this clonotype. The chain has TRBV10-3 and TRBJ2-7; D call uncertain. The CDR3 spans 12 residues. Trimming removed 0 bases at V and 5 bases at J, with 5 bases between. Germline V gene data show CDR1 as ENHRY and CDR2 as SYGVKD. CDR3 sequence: CAISESTHEQYF. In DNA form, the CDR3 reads TGTGCCATCAGTGAGTCGACCCACGAGCAGTACTTC.

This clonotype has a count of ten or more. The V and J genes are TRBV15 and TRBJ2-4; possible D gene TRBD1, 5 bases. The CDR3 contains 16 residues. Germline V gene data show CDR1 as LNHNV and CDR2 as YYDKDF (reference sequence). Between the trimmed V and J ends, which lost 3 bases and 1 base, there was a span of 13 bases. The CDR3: CATSSAPAGAKNIQYF. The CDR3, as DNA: TGTGCCACCAGCAGTGCTCCAGCAGGGGCCAAAAACATTCAGTACTTC.

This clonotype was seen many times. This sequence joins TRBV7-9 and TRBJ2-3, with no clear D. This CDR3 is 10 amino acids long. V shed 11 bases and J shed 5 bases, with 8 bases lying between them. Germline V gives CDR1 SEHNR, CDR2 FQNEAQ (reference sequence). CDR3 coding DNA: TGTGCCGTTCTTGGAGATACGCAGTATTTT. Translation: CAVLGDTQYF.

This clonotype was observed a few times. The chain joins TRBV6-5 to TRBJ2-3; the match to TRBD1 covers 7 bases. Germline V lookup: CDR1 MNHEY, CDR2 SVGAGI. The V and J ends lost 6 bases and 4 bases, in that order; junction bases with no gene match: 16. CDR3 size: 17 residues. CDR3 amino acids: CASRPWTGPIRSDTQYF. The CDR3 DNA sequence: TGTGCCAGCAGGCCATGGACAGGACCGATTCGGTCAGATACGCAGTATTTT.

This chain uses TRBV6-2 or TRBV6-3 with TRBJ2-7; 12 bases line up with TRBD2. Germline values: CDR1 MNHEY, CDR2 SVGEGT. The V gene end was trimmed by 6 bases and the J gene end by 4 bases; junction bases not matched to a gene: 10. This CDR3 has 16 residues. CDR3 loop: CASSSRTSGISYEQYF. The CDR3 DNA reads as TGTGCCAGCAGCTCACGGACTAGCGGGATTTCGTACGAGCAGTACTTC.

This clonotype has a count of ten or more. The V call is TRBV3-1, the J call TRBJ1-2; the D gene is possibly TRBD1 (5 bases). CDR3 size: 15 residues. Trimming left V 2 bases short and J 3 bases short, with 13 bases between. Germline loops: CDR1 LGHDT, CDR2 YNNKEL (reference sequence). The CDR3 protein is CASSQYGGEDYGYTF. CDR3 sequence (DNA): TGTGCCAGCAGCCAATACGGGGGTGAGGACTATGGCTACACCTTC.

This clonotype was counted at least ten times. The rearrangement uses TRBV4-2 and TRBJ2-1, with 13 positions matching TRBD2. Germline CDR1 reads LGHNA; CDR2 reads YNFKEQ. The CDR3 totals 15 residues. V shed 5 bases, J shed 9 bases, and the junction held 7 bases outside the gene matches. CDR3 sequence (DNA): TGTGCCAGCAGCTTGGGACTAGCGGGAAGTGTTGAGCAGTTCTTC. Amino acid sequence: CASSLGLAGSVEQFF.

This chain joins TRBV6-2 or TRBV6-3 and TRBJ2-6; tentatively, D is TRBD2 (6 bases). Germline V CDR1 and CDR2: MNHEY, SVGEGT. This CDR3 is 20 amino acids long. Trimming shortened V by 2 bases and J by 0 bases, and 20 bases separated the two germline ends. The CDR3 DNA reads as TGTGCCAGCAGTTACCATGCATCCGCGGGACTCCCCTCTGGGGCCAACGTCCTGACTTTC. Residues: CASSYHASAGLPSGANVLTF.

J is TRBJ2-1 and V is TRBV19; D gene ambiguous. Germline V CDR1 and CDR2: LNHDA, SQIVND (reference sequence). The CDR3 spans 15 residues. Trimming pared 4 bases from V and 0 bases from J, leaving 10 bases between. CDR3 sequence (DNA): TGTGCCAGTAGTAGGGCGGCGAGCTCCTACAATGAGCAGTTCTTC. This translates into CASSRAASSYNEQFF.

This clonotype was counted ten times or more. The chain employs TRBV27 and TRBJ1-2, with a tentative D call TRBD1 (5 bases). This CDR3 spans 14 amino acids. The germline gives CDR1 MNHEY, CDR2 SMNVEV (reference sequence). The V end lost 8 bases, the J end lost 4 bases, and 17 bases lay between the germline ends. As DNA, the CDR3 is TGTGCCAGCTCGAAGGGGCGGTTAACCTATGGCTACACCTTC. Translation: CASSKGRLTYGYTF.

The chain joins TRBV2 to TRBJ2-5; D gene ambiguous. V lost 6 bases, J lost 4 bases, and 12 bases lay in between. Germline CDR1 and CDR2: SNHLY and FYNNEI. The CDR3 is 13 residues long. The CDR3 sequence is CASSSVIGETQYF. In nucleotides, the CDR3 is TGTGCCAGCAGCTCAGTTATCGGAGAGACCCAGTACTTC.

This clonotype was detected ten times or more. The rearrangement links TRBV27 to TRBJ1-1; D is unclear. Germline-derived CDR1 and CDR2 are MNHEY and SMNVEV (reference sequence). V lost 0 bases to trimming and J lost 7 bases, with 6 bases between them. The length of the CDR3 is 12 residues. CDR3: CASSLSAGEAFF. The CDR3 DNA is TGTGCCAGCAGTTTATCGGCCGGTGAAGCTTTCTTT.

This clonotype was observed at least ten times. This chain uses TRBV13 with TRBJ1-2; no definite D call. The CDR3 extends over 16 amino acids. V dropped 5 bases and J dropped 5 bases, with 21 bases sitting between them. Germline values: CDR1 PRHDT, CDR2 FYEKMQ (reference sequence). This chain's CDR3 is CASSPLNKGSLYGYTF. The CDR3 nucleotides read TGTGCCAGCAGCCCCTTAAACAAGGGCAGTTTGTATGGCTACACCTTC.

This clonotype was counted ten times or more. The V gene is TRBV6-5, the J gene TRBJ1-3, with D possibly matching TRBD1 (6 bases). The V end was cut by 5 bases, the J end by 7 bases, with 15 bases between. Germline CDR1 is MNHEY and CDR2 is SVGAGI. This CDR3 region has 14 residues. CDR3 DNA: TGTGCCAGCAGTGTCCAGGGGACCGGCAACACCATATATTTT. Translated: CASSVQGTGNTIYF.

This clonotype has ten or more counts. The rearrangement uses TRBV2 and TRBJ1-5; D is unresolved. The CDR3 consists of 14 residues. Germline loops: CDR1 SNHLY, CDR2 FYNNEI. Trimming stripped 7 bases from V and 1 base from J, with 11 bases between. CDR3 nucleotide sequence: TGTGCCAGCACCGAAGCGGGGAGCAATCAGCCCCAGCATTTT. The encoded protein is CASTEAGSNQPQHF. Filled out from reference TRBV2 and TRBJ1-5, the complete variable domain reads EPEVTQTPSHQVTQMGQEVILRCVPISNHLYFYWYRQILGQKVEFLVSFYNNEISEKSEIFDDQFSVERPDGSNFTLKIRSTKLEDSAMYFCASTEAGSNQPQHFGDGTRLSIL.

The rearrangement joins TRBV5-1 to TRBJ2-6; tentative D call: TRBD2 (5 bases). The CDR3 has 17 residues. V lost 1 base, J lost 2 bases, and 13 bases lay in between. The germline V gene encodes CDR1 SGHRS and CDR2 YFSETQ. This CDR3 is CASSLSSTGAGANVLTF. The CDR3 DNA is TGCGCCAGCAGCTTGTCCAGTACCGGGGCTGGGGCCAACGTCCTGACTTTC.

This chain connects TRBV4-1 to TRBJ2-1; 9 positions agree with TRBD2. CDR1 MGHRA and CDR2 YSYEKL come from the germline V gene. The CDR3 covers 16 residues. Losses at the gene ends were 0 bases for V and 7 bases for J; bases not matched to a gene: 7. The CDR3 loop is CASSQEPASGTNEQFF. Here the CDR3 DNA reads TGCGCCAGCAGCCAAGAGCCGGCTAGCGGGACGAATGAGCAGTTCTTC.

The CDR3 nucleotides read TGCGCCAGCAGCCAAGATCTGGGGACAGGGCTTGTGCCCCAGCATTTT. It is translated as CASSQDLGTGLVPQHF. The V and J genes are TRBV4-1 and TRBJ1-5, with 9 bases aligning to TRBD1. The CDR3 runs to 16 residues. The trim removed 0 bases at V and 9 bases at J, leaving 9 bases unmatched. Per germline, CDR1 MGHRA and CDR2 YSYEKL.

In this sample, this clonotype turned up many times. The CDR3 loop is CASSTSSPETQYF. The CDR3 DNA is TGTGCCAGCAGCACTAGCTCCCCAGAGACCCAGTACTTC. J is TRBJ2-5 and V is TRBV6-5; D possibly corresponds to TRBD2 (6 bases). V was shortened by 6 bases and J by 4 bases, with 12 bases between the two germline ends. The CDR3 is 13 amino acids. The germline V gene encodes CDR1 MNHEY and CDR2 SVGAGI.

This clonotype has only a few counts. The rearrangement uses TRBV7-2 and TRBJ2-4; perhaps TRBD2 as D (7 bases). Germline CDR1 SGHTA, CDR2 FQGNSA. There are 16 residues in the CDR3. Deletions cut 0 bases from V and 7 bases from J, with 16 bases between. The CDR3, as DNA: TGTGCCAGCAGCTTAGCGGGAGGGGGGCTGGTGAACATTCAGTACTTC. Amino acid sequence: CASSLAGGGLVNIQYF.